Shown below are 26 T cell receptor beta chains from a single sample sequenced in a study of molecular identifiers for immune sequencing clone quantification. TCRdb redid the calling of the PCR reads with MiXCR, one entry per CDR3 protein. The sample lists more than 550,000 distinct CDR3 sequences; 25% were seen once. The sample consisted of naive CD8+ T cells from blood, with Jurkat cell RNA spiked in. Documented subset: FACS-sorted CD8+CD4-CCR7+CD45RA+ naive T cells. Every receptor here comes from a human donor in good health. Some libraries in this study had Jurkat cell RNA spiked in.

V and J are TRBV20-1 and TRBJ2-5, with a weak D call TRBD2 (6 bases). Germline lookup yields CDR1 DFQATT and CDR2 SNEGSKA (reference sequence). The CDR3 has 16 amino acids. V lost 6 bases and J 0 bases, leaving 20 bases between the germline ends. The CDR3 region is CSAAQFAGRYQETQYF. The CDR3 DNA reads TGCAGTGCCGCACAATTTGCGGGGAGGTACCAAGAGACCCAGTACTTC.

This clonotype was seen more than once but under ten times. The chain is built from TRBV20-1 and TRBJ2-1, with a tentative D call TRBD2 (6 bases). Trimming shortened V by 0 bases and J by 0 bases, and 9 bases separated the two germline ends. The CDR3 totals 15 residues. Germline loops: CDR1 DFQATT, CDR2 SNEGSKA (reference sequence). The chain's CDR3 is CSARDWGDSYNEQFF. CDR3 DNA sequence: TGCAGTGCTAGAGATTGGGGGGACTCCTACAATGAGCAGTTCTTC.

The chain carries TRBV5-1 and TRBJ2-7; D is perhaps TRBD2 (5 bases). The CDR3 covers 12 residues. The ends were cut back, 3 bases at V and 5 bases at J, with 9 bases in the middle. Per the germline V gene, CDR1 is SGHRS and CDR2 is YFSETQ. DNA for the CDR3: TGCGCCAGCAGCTACGACTACCACGAGCAGTACTTC. Translation: CASSYDYHEQYF.

The CDR3 region has the DNA TGCGCCAGCAGCCCAAATCTGGAGGGAATCCCATTCGGCTACACCTTC. This encodes CASSPNLEGIPFGYTF. The chain employs TRBV4-3 and TRBJ1-2; unclear D gene. V dropped 4 bases and J dropped 8 bases, with 23 bases sitting between them. The germline V gene encodes CDR1 LGHNA and CDR2 YSLEER. The CDR3 spans 16 residues.

The chain links TRBV20-1 to TRBJ2-7; 7 bases fit TRBD1. There are 13 residues in the CDR3. Germline V gene lookup returns CDR1 DFQATT and CDR2 SNEGSKA (reference sequence). Trimming removed 6 bases from V and 4 bases from J; junction bases left unmatched: 9. The CDR3 reads CSALTGAGYEQYF. CDR3 sequence (DNA): TGCAGTGCATTAACAGGGGCTGGGTACGAGCAGTACTTC.

V usage is TRBV27 and J usage is TRBJ2-3, with TRBD2 identical over 10 bases. The CDR3 is made up of 17 amino acids. The germline V gene has CDR1 MNHEY and CDR2 SMNVEV (reference sequence). The V segment lost 5 bases and the J segment 2 bases; nucleotides outside the gene matches: 10. CDR3 region: CASSTAGGPFSTDTQYF. For the CDR3, the DNA is TGTGCCAGCAGTACAGCGGGAGGGCCTTTTTCCACAGATACGCAGTATTTT.

About this clonotype: This may be a read error: a much more frequent sequence differs by one nucleotide. The chain is built from TRBV2 and TRBJ2-5; D gene unclear. Germline V CDR1 and CDR2: SNHLY, FYNNEI. This CDR3 is 14 amino acids long. In DNA form, the CDR3 reads TGTGCCAGCAGTGAAGATCGGAATGAGGAGACCCTGTACTTC. Residues: CASSEDRNEETLYF.

As for this clonotype: Without the conserved terminal phenylalanine or tryptophan, this CDR3 likely stems from a read error. The DNA is omitted, as the CDR3 cannot be located on it reliably, and the CDR3 follows TCRdb's listing. The chain carries TRBV27 and TRBJ2-2; TRBD1 reflects the table's D call only, with no check against the DNA. Including both end residues, the CDR3 is 16 amino acids long. From germline, CDR1 is MNHEY and CDR2 SMNVEV (reference sequence). CDR3 residues: CASSPRQTENTGSCFL.

Note on this clonotype: A read error may explain this, as a much larger clone is one base away. This sequence joins TRBV30 and TRBJ2-1; D is uncertain. The CDR3 spans 13 residues. CDR1 GTSNPN and CDR2 SVGIG come from the germline V gene (reference sequence). V was clipped by 2 bases and J by 10 bases, with 15 bases between them. The CDR3 sequence is CAWSFGPAYEQFF. DNA of the CDR3: TGTGCCTGGAGTTTCGGGCCTGCCTACGAGCAGTTCTTC.

The sample holds many counts of this clonotype. This chain uses TRBV7-9 with TRBJ2-7; D gene unclear. CDR3 size: 13 residues. CDR1 and CDR2 from the germline V gene are SEHNR and FQNEAQ (reference sequence). The V and J ends lost 5 bases and 0 bases respectively, with 8 bases between them. CDR3 sequence reads: CASSMTGSYEQYF. As DNA, the CDR3 is TGTGCCAGCAGCATGACCGGCTCCTACGAGCAGTACTTC.

This clonotype was detected only once. A much more abundant neighbour one base away suggests this may be a read error. Because it lacks the conserved phenylalanine or tryptophan at the end, this CDR3 is likely a read error. The V call is TRBV7-6, the J call TRBJ1-2; D is possibly TRBD1 (6 bases). Germline values: CDR1 SGHVS, CDR2 FNYEAQ. Deletions cut 5 bases from V and 2 bases from J, with 24 bases between. This CDR3 region has 18 residues. The CDR3: CASSPLVGGVIRNYGYTL. The CDR3 DNA sequence: TGTGCCAGCAGCCCCCTGGTAGGGGGAGTAATTAGGAACTATGGCTACACCCTC.

This clonotype was seen at least ten times. This chain connects TRBV28 to TRBJ2-7; the D gene could be TRBD1 or TRBD2 (7 bases each). Germline V gives CDR1 MDHEN, CDR2 SYDVKM. The CDR3 length is 15 residues. Trimming pared 3 bases from V and 4 bases from J, leaving 16 bases between. The CDR3 loop reads CASSFRGDSSYEQYF. CDR3 sequence (DNA): TGTGCCAGCAGTTTCCGGGGGGACAGTAGTTACGAGCAGTACTTC.

This clonotype was recorded at least ten times. The gene calls are TRBV4-3 and TRBJ1-5; 8 nucleotides match TRBD1. The CDR3 spans 14 residues. V lost 1 base, J lost 7 bases, and 3 bases stayed unmatched. The germline gives CDR1 LGHNA, CDR2 YSLEER. DNA for the CDR3: TGCGCCAGCAGCCAAGTCACAGGGGGACAGCCCCAGCATTTT. Its translation is CASSQVTGGQPQHF.

This clonotype was seen more than once but under ten times. V gene TRBV29-1 combines with J gene TRBJ2-7; 8 positions match TRBD1. Germline V lookup: CDR1 SQVTM, CDR2 ANQGSEA. With 6 bases clipped from V and 6 bases from J, the junction kept 10 bases outside the gene matches. The CDR3 consists of 13 residues. CDR3 loop: CSVPKAGGTEQYF. The CDR3 bases are TGCAGCGTCCCCAAGGCAGGGGGCACCGAGCAGTACTTC.

This clonotype appeared many times. V gene TRBV15 combines with J gene TRBJ2-2, with TRBD2 matching over 9 bases. CDR1 is LNHNV and CDR2 is YYDKDF in the germline V gene (reference sequence). The CDR3 is made up of 17 amino acids. The junction had 8 bases not matched to a gene; V was cut back by 2 bases and J by 4 bases. In nucleotides, the CDR3 is TGTGCCACCAGCAGACCGACGACTAGCGGTTTCACCGGGGAGCTGTTTTTT. Protein: CATSRPTTSGFTGELFF.

V usage is TRBV19 and J usage is TRBJ1-1; tentatively, D is TRBD1 (6 bases). The V end lost 6 bases, the J end lost 8 bases, and 16 bases lay between the germline ends. There are 13 residues in the CDR3. Germline assignment: CDR1 LNHDA and CDR2 SQIVND (reference sequence). The CDR3 loop reads CASSLQGGPEAFF. In nucleotides, the CDR3 is TGTGCCAGTAGCCTACAGGGTGGGCCGGAAGCTTTCTTT.

This clonotype was recorded at least ten times. The chain links TRBV7-3 to TRBJ1-1; possible D gene TRBD1, 6 bases. V lost 5 bases and J lost 3, with 13 bases in between. This CDR3 comprises 14 residues. Looked up from germline, CDR1 is SGHTA and CDR2 is FQGTGA. The CDR3 nucleotides are TGTGCCAGCAGCCCAGGGGTCATACACACTGAAGCTTTCTTT. Its translation: CASSPGVIHTEAFF.

This clonotype was observed a few times. V usage is TRBV5-6 and J usage is TRBJ1-4, with unresolved D. The CDR3 has 16 amino acids. V lost 4 bases, J lost 4 bases, and 17 bases lay in between. Germline CDR1 reads SGHDT; CDR2 reads YYEEEE. This CDR3 is CASSIYPDGLNEKLFF. CDR3 nucleotide sequence: TGTGCCAGCAGCATTTACCCGGACGGACTTAATGAAAAACTGTTTTTT.

This clonotype came up many times. The gene calls are TRBV27 and TRBJ2-7, with D possibly TRBD1 on 6 matching bases. The CDR3 sequence is 16 residues long. The V gene lost 0 bases and the J gene lost 4 bases, with 16 bases spanning the gap. Germline values: CDR1 MNHEY, CDR2 SMNVEV (reference sequence). DNA of the CDR3: TGTGCCAGCAGTTTATCGAGGGCACAGGGCCGTTACGAGCAGTACTTC. This sequence encodes CASSLSRAQGRYEQYF.

The genes are TRBV25-1 and TRBJ2-5; TRBD1 matches 8 bases. Germline V lookup: CDR1 MGHDK, CDR2 SYGVNS. Losses at the gene ends were 2 bases for V and 4 bases for J; bases not matched to a gene: 6. CDR3 size: 15 residues. The DNA for the CDR3 is TGTGCCAGCAGTGAACGCGCAGGGGGCGCAGAGACCCAGTACTTC. Translated: CASSERAGGAETQYF. Full variable domain (rest looked up from reference TRBV25-1 and TRBJ2-5): EADIYQTPRYLVIGTGKKITLECSQTMGHDKMYWYQQDPGMELHLIHYSYGVNSTEKGDLSSESTVSRIRTEHFPLTLESARPSHTSQYLCASSERAGGAETQYFGPGTRLLVL.

The chain combines TRBV7-6 with TRBJ2-3, with D perhaps being TRBD1 or TRBD2 (6 bases each). This CDR3 has 16 residues. In germline, CDR1 is SGHVS, CDR2 FNYEAQ. V was clipped by 4 bases and J by 4 bases, with 18 bases between them. CDR3 sequence (DNA): TGTGCCAGCAGCTCCGGGGGTAGGGGGGTCCCAGATACGCAGTATTTT. It translates to CASSSGGRGVPDTQYF.

As for this clonotype: A much larger clone is a single base away; this may be a read error. V is TRBV28 and J is TRBJ1-5, with 7 nucleotides matching TRBD1. Germline CDR1 and CDR2: MDHEN and SYDVKM. CDR3 length: 17 amino acids. The CDR3 sequence: CASRGRGSGLSNRPQHF. In DNA form, the CDR3 reads TGTGCCAGCAGAGGCAGGGGGTCAGGGTTAAGCAATCGGCCCCAGCATTTT.

This clonotype was seen a few times. Its ends do not fully match the called genes, so a read error is possible. The chain uses TRBV5-3 and TRBJ2-3; TRBD2 might be the D (5 bases). TRBV5-3 is marked as an open reading frame, function uncertain. The CDR3 consists of 13 residues. The CDR3 DNA reads TGTGCCAGCAGTTTTGGGAATCGGGATATGCAGTATTTT. Its translation: CASSFGNRDMQYF.

In this sample, this clonotype turned up many times. The chain combines TRBV5-4 with TRBJ2-3; D remains unclear. CDR1 is SGHNT, CDR2 YYREEE, per germline (reference sequence). The CDR3 is 12 amino acids. V lost 3 bases to trimming and J lost 6 bases, with 8 bases between them. The CDR3 nucleotides are TGTGCCAGCAGCTCCACGAGCGATACGCAGTATTTT. Translation gives CASSSTSDTQYF.

This clonotype was counted a few times. The J gene is TRBJ1-5, the V gene TRBV19; D gene unclear. The CDR3 runs 14 residues. The V end lost 5 bases, the J end lost 4 bases, and 12 bases lay between the germline ends. Germline-derived CDR1 and CDR2 are LNHDA and SQIVND (reference sequence). The CDR3 region is CASSATGLNQPQHF. In DNA, the CDR3 is TGTGCCAGTAGTGCCACGGGATTGAATCAGCCCCAGCATTTT.

This clonotype was seen repeatedly, ten times or more. This chain uses TRBV7-2 with TRBJ2-2, with a weak D call TRBD2 (6 bases). V shed 4 bases and J shed 7 bases, with 7 bases lying between them. Germline V gives CDR1 SGHTA, CDR2 FQGNSA. The CDR3 has 12 residues. The CDR3 loop is CASSWTIGELFF. As DNA, the CDR3 is TGTGCCAGCAGCTGGACTATCGGGGAGCTGTTTTTT.